This TCR beta chain was captured in a study of blood T cells in healthy people across ages. Study-wide context: Per two T cells, about one barcoded beta molecule was captured through template switching.

For the second PCR, which ran for about 7 to 11 cycles, a sample-barcoded 5' primer and a J-beta primer mix were used. Researchers report that each sample yielded at least 2.5 million CDR3-containing paired-end reads. Using its own MiXCR run on the 5' RACE reads, TCRdb lists one record per CDR3 protein. The table records approximately 770,000 distinct CDR3 sequences, 58% of them present only once. V lost 5 bases and J lost 3; bases outside the gene matches: 11. This CDR3 is 16 amino acids long. Germline loops: CDR1 PRHDT, CDR2 FYEKMQ (reference sequence). Ranging in age from roughly 6 to 90, the donors were healthy Caucasian individuals from Russia. Extraction of total RNA produced a minimum of 5.5 micrograms from each sample.

The gene calls are TRBV13 and TRBJ1-2; 8 bases agree with TRBD1. The origin of this receptor is a man aged 25 to 40 in good health. The sequenced material came from blood. The CDR3 region has the DNA TGTGCCAGCAGCCTACTCCGGGCAGGGGGCGACTATGGCTACACCTTC. This sequence encodes CASSLLRAGGDYGYTF.